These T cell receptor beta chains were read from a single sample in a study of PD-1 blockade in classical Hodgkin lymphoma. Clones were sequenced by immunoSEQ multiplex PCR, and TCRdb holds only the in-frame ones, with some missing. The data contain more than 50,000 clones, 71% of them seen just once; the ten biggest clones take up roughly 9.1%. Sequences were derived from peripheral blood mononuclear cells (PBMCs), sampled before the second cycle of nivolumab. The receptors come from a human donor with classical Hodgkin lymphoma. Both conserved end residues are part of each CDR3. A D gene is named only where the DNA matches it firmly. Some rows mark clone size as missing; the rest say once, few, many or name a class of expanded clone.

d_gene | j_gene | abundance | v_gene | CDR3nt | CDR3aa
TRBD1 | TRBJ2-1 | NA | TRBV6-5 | TGTGCCAGCAGTTACTACGGGACAGGGAAGAATGAGCAGTTCTTC | CASSYYGTGKNEQFF
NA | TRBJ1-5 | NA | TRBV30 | TGTGCCTGGAGCAGCGTGGGGACGAGGCAGCCCCAGCATTTT | CAWSSVGTRQPQHF
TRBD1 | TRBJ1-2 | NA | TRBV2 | TGTGCCAGCGGGGAGGGGGCAATTAACTATGGCTACACCTTC | CASGEGAINYGYTF
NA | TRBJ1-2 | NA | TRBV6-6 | TGTGCCAGCAGTTACCCCATAATGGGGGGCGACTATGGCTACACCTTC | CASSYPIMGGDYGYTF
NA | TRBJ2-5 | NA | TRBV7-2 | TGTGCCAGCAGCCCCGCGATGATAGAAGAGACCCAGTACTTC | CASSPAMIEETQYF
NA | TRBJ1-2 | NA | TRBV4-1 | TGCGCCAGCAGCCCTGACATAAGGGTCTATGGCTACACCTTC | CASSPDIRVYGYTF
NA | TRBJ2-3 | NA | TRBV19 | TGTGCCAGTAGCCGGAGGGACAGACTTAGCACAGATACGCAGTATTTT | CASSRRDRLSTDTQYF
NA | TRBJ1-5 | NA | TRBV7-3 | TGTGCCAGCAGCATTATTAGCGGTCAGCCCCAGCATTTT | CASSIISGQPQHF
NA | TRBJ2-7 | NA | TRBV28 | TGTGCCAGCAGAGGGAACGAGCAGTACTTC | CASRGNEQYF
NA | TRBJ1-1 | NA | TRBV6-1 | TGTGCCAGCAGTGACCTACGAGGACAGATGAACACTGAAGCTTTCTTT | CASSDLRGQMNTEAFF
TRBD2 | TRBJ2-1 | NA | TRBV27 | TGTGCCAGCAGTTTAGGGGGACTATCCGAGCAGTTCTTC | CASSLGGLSEQFF
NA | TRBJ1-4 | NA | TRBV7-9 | TGTGCCAGCAGCTCCTGGGGTGAGGGAGGGATGGCTGCTTATGAAAAACTGTTTTTT | CASSSWGEGGMAAYEKLFF
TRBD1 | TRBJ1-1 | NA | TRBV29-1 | TGCAGCGTGACACGACAGGGGGACACTGAAGCTTTCTTT | CSVTRQGDTEAFF
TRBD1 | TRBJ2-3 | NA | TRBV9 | TGTGCCAGCAGCGTAGCAGGGGGCCCCGCCACAGATACGCAGTATTTT | CASSVAGGPATDTQYF
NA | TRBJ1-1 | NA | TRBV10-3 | TGTGCCATCAGTGAGACGGTGATCCGGTTAGGGAACACTGAAGCTTTCTTT | CAISETVIRLGNTEAFF
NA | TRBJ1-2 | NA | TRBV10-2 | TGCGCCAGCAGTGGGGGCCGTGACTATGGCTACACCTTC | CASSGGRDYGYTF
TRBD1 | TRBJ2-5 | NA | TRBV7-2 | TGTGCCAGCAGCTTAGAAAGGGGGCTTGGGACCCAGTACTTC | CASSLERGLGTQYF
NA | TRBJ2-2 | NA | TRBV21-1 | TGTGCCAGCAGCAAACCGGGACTAGCGGGGGCCGGGGAGCTGTTTTTT | CASSKPGLAGAGELFF
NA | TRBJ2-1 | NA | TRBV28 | TGTGCCAGCAGTCCGCTCCAGGACAGTAACTACAATGAGCAGTTCTTC | CASSPLQDSNYNEQFF
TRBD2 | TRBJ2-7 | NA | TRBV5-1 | TGCGCCAGCAGCTTCCTAGCGGGAGGGCCTTACGAGCAGTACTTC | CASSFLAGGPYEQYF
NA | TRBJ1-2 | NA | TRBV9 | TGTGCCAGCAGCGCGTATGGGATCTTATCGTGGGGCTACACCTTC | CASSAYGILSWGYTF
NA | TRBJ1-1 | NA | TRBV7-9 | TGTGCCAGCAGAGCAATCAGGGGAAGCACTGAAGCTTTCTTT | CASRAIRGSTEAFF
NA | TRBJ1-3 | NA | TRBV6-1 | TGTGCCAGCAGGACGGACAGTTTCAGGGGAAACACCATATATTTT | CASRTDSFRGNTIYF
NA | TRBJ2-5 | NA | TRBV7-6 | TGTGCCAGCAGCTTAGTCAGGGGGGAGTCGGAGACCCAGTACTTC | CASSLVRGESETQYF
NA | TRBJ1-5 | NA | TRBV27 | TGTGCCAGCACCAAAACAGGGTATAGCAATCAGCCCCAGCATTTT | CASTKTGYSNQPQHF
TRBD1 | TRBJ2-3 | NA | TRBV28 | TGTGCCAGCAGTACAGGGGCCGTAATCGGAGATACGCAGTATTTT | CASSTGAVIGDTQYF
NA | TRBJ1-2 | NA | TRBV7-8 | TGTGCCAGCAGCTTAGTGGCCACCCAGGGATACTATGGCTACACCTTC | CASSLVATQGYYGYTF
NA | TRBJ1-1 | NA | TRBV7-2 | TGTGCCAGCAGCCCTCGACGGGGTGAAGCTTTCTTT | CASSPRRGEAFF
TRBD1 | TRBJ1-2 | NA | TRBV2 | TGTGCCAGCAGTCAGACAGGGTGGAGCTATGGCTACACCTTC | CASSQTGWSYGYTF
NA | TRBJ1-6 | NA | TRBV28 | TGTGCCAGCAGTTTGTCGGGCGCGGCCCTCCACTTT | CASSLSGAALHF
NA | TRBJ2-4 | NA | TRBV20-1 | TGCAGTGTATTGGGGGCGAACATTCAGTACTTC | CSVLGANIQYF
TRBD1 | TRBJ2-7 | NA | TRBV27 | TGTGCCAGCAGTCCCCAGGGGGCGATTTCCTACGAGCAGTACTTC | CASSPQGAISYEQYF
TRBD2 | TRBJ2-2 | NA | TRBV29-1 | TGCAGCGTTGATTACGGGAGGACCGGGGAGCTGTTTTTT | CSVDYGRTGELFF
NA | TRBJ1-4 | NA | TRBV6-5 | TGTGCCAGCAGTTACGACTATGCAACTAATGAAAAACTGTTTTTT | CASSYDYATNEKLFF
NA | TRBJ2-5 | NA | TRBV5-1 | TGCGCCAGCAGACCCATCACCGAATACAGGGACGGGACCCAGTACTTC | CASRPITEYRDGTQYF
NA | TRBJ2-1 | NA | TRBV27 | TGTGCCAGCAGGGGACAAGGGAGGGGTGAGCAGTTCTTC | CASRGQGRGEQFF
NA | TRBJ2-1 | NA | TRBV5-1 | TGCGCCAGCAGCTTGGCTTCCGGGCTCCCGTACAATGAGCAGTTCTTC | CASSLASGLPYNEQFF
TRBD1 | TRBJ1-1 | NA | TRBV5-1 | TGCGCCAGCAGCTATTCGACAGGGGGTAACACTGAAGCTTTCTTT | CASSYSTGGNTEAFF
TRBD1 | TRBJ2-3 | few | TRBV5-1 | TGCGCCAGCAGCTTGGCCGGGACAGACCTCCCCACAGATACGCAGTATTTT | CASSLAGTDLPTDTQYF
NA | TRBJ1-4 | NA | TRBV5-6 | TGTGCCAGCAGCTTGGGAGATGGGGGAAAACTGTTTTTT | CASSLGDGGKLFF
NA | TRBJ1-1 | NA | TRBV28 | TGTGCCAGCAGTTTGACCCTCATGAACACTGAAGCTTTCTTT | CASSLTLMNTEAFF
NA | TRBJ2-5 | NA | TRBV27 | TGTGCCAGCAGCCCCAACTCTCGAGAGACCCAGTACTTC | CASSPNSRETQYF
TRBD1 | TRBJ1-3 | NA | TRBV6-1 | TGTGCCAGCAGTGAAGAACGGACAGGCCGGGTTGGAAACACCATATATTTT | CASSEERTGRVGNTIYF
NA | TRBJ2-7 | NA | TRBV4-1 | TGCGCCAGCAGCCAAGATGGAACAGCCTACGAGCAGTACTTC | CASSQDGTAYEQYF
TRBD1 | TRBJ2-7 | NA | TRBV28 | TGTGCCAGCATCGCACCGCCGGGGACAGGGGCCACCTACGAGCAGTACTTC | CASIAPPGTGATYEQYF
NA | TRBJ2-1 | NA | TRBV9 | TGTGCCAGCAGCGGGGGTGCGGCCTCCTACAATGAGCAGTTCTTC | CASSGGAASYNEQFF
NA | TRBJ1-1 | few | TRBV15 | TGTGCCACCAGCAGTGGGGGGGGGAGGAACACTGAAGCTTTCTTT | CATSSGGGRNTEAFF